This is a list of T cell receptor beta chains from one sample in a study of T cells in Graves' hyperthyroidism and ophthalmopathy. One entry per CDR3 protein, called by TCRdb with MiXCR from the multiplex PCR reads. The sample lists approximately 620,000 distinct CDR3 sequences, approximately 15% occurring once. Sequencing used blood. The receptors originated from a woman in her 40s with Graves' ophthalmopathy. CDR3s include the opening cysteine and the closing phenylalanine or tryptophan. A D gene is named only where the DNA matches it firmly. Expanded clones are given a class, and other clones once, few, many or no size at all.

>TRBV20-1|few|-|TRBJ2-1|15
TGCAGTGCTCCGAGAGGGGCCAGCTCCTACAATGAGCAGTTCTTC
CSAPRGASSYNEQFF
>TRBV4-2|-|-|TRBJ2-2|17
TGTGCCAGCAGCCAAGTAGCCGGGGGGCTGAACACCGGGGAGCTGTTTTTT
CASSQVAGGLNTGELFF
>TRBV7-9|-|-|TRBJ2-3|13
TGTGCCAGCAGCTTACTCAGGAAAGATACGCAGTATTTT
CASSLLRKDTQYF
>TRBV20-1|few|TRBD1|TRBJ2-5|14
TGCAGTGCTACCGACAGGGGGCGTGGAGAGACCCAGTACTTC
CSATDRGRGETQYF
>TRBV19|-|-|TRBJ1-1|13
TGTGCCAGTAGTGTATCAATCGGGCTTGGGGCTTTCTTT
CASSVSIGLGAFF
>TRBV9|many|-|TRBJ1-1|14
TGTGCCAGCTCACCGGACAGCATGAACACTGAAGCTTTCTTT
CASSPDSMNTEAFF
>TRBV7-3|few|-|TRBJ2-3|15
TGTGCCAGCAGCTTACAGGGGGGGGGCCCAGATACGCAGTATTTT
CASSLQGGGPDTQYF
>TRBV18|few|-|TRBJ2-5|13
TGTGCCAGCTCACCGAACCCTGAAGAGACCCAGTACTTC
CASSPNPEETQYF
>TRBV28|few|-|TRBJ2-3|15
TGTGCCAGCAGCGATCGTGGAACAAGCACAGATACGCAGTATTTT
CASSDRGTSTDTQYF
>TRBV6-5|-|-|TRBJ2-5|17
TGTGCCAGCAGTTACCCCCTCGCAGGACAACTAATGGAGACCCAGTACTTC
CASSYPLAGQLMETQYF
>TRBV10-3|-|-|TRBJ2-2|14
TGTGCCATCAGTGAGGCTAGAGGCGTCGGGGAGCTGTTTTTT
CAISEARGVGELFF
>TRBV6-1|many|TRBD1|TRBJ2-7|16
TGTGCCAGCAGTCAGATTACAGGGGGCGGACGCTACGAGCAGTACTTC
CASSQITGGGRYEQYF
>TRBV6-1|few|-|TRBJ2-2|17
TGTGCCAGCAGTGGGGTTCAGTGGGGGGTCCTCACCGGGGAGCTGTTTTTT
CASSGVQWGVLTGELFF